Presented here are 9 T cell receptor beta chains from one specimen sequenced in a study of T-cell memory formation after mild COVID-19. TCRdb ran MiXCR on the 5' RACE reads and lists one entry per CDR3 protein. Of approximately 260,000 distinct CDR3 sequences in the sample, about 16% were seen once. The sequencing input was PBMCs or a T cell subset sorted from them (not recorded which). Source of these receptors: a man in his late teens or twenties who had mild COVID-19 (a few samples of this study predate the infection). Cell type and time point are not known.

The chain has TRBV11-2 and TRBJ2-4, with a weak D call TRBD1 (5 bases). The germline gives CDR1 SGHAT, CDR2 FQNNGV. V was pared by 1 base and J by 8 bases, with 9 bases between. This CDR3 spans 13 amino acids. Here the CDR3 DNA reads TGTGCCAGCAGCTTAGCGGAAGGGGACATTCAGTACTTC. It translates to CASSLAEGDIQYF.

CDR3 region: CSASPGATNEKLFF. The CDR3 DNA sequence: TGCAGTGCTAGTCCCGGAGCAACTAATGAAAAACTGTTTTTT. V gene TRBV20-1 combines with J gene TRBJ1-4; D is ambiguous. This CDR3 region has 14 residues. V was pared by 3 bases and J by 0 bases, with 8 bases between. CDR1 and CDR2 (germline): DFQATT, SNEGSKA (reference sequence).

This clonotype has a handful of counts. The CDR3 here is CAISESGLDEFF. Here the CDR3 DNA reads TGTGCCATCAGTGAGTCCGGACTAGATGAATTCTTC. The V gene is TRBV10-3, the J gene TRBJ2-1; 7 positions agree with TRBD2. This CDR3 has 12 residues. CDR1 ENHRY and CDR2 SYGVKD come from the germline V gene. V shed 0 bases, J shed 16 bases, and the junction held 6 bases outside the gene matches.

The chain couples TRBV7-2 to TRBJ1-4; 7 nucleotides agree with TRBD1. The CDR3 totals 16 residues. With 5 bases clipped from V and 5 bases from J, the junction kept 11 bases outside the gene matches. CDR1 is SGHTA and CDR2 is FQGNSA in the germline V gene. The CDR3 region has the DNA TGTGCCAGCAGCCCACGTCCGGGACAGAGGAATGAAAAACTGTTTTTT. Translated, it gives CASSPRPGQRNEKLFF.

V usage is TRBV20-1 and J usage is TRBJ2-7; 7 bases fit TRBD1. Germline-derived CDR1 and CDR2 are DFQATT and SNEGSKA (reference sequence). The junction had 4 bases not matched to a gene; V was cut back by 5 bases and J by 6 bases. The CDR3 contains 11 residues. The CDR3 loop reads CSAGGQVEQYF. CDR3 sequence (DNA): TGCAGTGCTGGCGGACAGGTCGAGCAGTACTTC.

This rearrangement joins TRBV12-3 or TRBV12-4 to TRBJ2-2; 9 nucleotides agree with TRBD1. V was clipped by 5 bases and J by 3 bases; unmatched bases: 4. The CDR3 extends over 15 amino acids. In DNA form, the CDR3 reads TGTGCCAGCAGTAAGACAGGGGGATACACCGGGGAGCTGTTTTTT. This encodes CASSKTGGYTGELFF.

The chain combines TRBV20-1 with TRBJ2-6; D is uncertain. The CDR3 totals 13 residues. The V and J ends lost 1 base and 3 bases respectively, with 4 bases between them. Per the germline V gene, CDR1 is DFQATT and CDR2 is SNEGSKA (reference sequence). This CDR3 reads CSARVGGANVLTF. The CDR3 DNA follows: TGCAGTGCTAGAGTCGGTGGGGCCAACGTCCTGACTTTC.

This clonotype was observed a handful of times. J is TRBJ1-5 and V is TRBV20-1; no clear D. This CDR3 spans 12 amino acids. V lost 6 bases to trimming and J lost 2 bases, with 8 bases between them. Per germline, CDR1 DFQATT and CDR2 SNEGSKA (reference sequence). The CDR3 nucleotides are TGCAGTGCCTCCGGACGCAATCAGCCCCAGCATTTT. Protein: CSASGRNQPQHF.

The table lists this clonotype with a few counts. The chain uses TRBV7-2 and TRBJ2-2, with unresolved D. The CDR3 has 12 residues. Germline V lookup: CDR1 SGHTA, CDR2 FQGNSA. V lost 11 bases, J lost 0 bases, and 7 bases lay in between. The CDR3 loop reads CADHTNTGELFF. The CDR3 DNA reads as TGTGCCGATCACACGAACACCGGGGAGCTGTTTTTT. Using reference TRBV7-2 and TRBJ2-2 for the parts outside the CDR3, the full variable domain is GAGVSQSPSNKVTEKGKDVELRCDPISGHTALYWYRQSLGQGLEFLIYFQGNSAPDKSGLPSDRFSAERTGGSVSTLTIQRTQQEDSAVYLCADHTNTGELFFGEGSRLTVL.